Listed here is a single T cell receptor beta chain. How the authors handled the data: Nucleated cell counts were estimated from reference gene primer amplification. TCRdb's table, derived via immunoSEQ multiplex PCR, lists solely in-frame clones and lacks some. V, J and clone size are those of that table, while D and trimming were read from the DNA. The sample has roughly 190,000 clones, around 83% seen once. This CDR3 has 15 residues. The junction had 9 bases not matched to a gene; V was cut back by 7 bases and J by 4 bases. Looked up from germline, CDR1 is SQVTM and CDR2 is ANQGSEA. The data were taken from a study of blood T cell repertoires in COVID-19. About the research overall: The United States, Italy and Spain were the sources of the acute and convalescent COVID-19 samples. T cells, B-cell-depleted T cells, or PBMCs supplied cDNA or gDNA.

The receptor comes from a woman aged 60 to 75 with acute or convalescent COVID-19. This sequence joins TRBV29-1 and TRBJ2-2; 10 nucleotides line up with TRBD1. Sequences were obtained from peripheral blood. The chain's CDR3 is CSARSGTGATGELFF. The CDR3 bases are TGCAGCGCCCGATCCGGGACAGGGGCCACCGGGGAGCTGTTTTTT.